This T cell receptor (beta chain) is drawn from a study of human T cells and chemical hapten exposure (dated by TCRdb to the early 2020s). Study-wide context: For sensitization, 2% DPC in acetone was applied to a roughly 2 cm by roughly 2 cm area of upper inner arm skin. Peripheral blood TCR repertoire changes were tracked in vivo in alopecia patients during primary and secondary sensitization to the hapten diphenylcyclopropenone (DPC). Libraries were pooled for sequencing, and variation in per-sample TCR yields was attributed mainly to small differences in library volumes within the pool. Weekly therapeutic DPC doses were additionally applied to the scalp of patients throughout the approximately 24-week study period. Patch testing was done on the upper back using Finn chambers containing 0.01% DPC, and results were scored after 6 days according to International Contact Dermatitis Research Group standards. Patient blood was sampled pre-sensitization (week 0) and at 2, 6 and about 24 weeks after DPC sensitization. Most of the patients in the cohort were female, and the cohort covered alopecia areata with under or over 50% scalp involvement, alopecia totalis and alopecia universalis. Blood for TCR sequencing was provided by twenty-nine alopecia patients at one to four time points (pre-sensitization, 2, 6 and 24 weeks). The investigation overall reported the following: DPC sensitization did not change how many TCRs were above 1 in 1000 frequency, and no evidence was found of alterations in global repertoire structure. The number of PT1 expanded TCRs positively correlated with patch test score, significant at thresholds 8, 16 and 32 but not 4. Repeated subsampling changed both the strength of the expansion versus patch-test correlation and the threshold at which the correlation became significant. Significantly more large CDR3 similarity clusters were formed by expanded TCRs than by pre-sensitization or healthy control sets, consistent with antigen-driven responses. Because every patient had alopecia, a presumed autoimmune disease, the patients' immune response might differ from that of healthy individuals.

Receptor libraries were prepared by RACE. Sequencer: NextSeq 500. During library preparation, unique molecular identifiers were attached to individual cDNA molecules so that TCRs could be counted quantitatively and reproducibly. Both TCR alpha and TCR beta chains were sequenced from each blood RNA sample. In the paper's pipeline: The median number of TCRs per sample was 90,000 to 100,000, ranging from about 23,224 to 690,600. V, J and CDR3 annotation of the TCR reads was performed with the Decombinator software suite. For the PS versus PT1 abundance plots, all samples were subsampled to the same number of TCRs (28,000). Expanded TCRs were defined as absent before sensitization and observed at least eight times at the 2-week time point. TCRdb trimmed public reads at Q25 via fastp, called clones via MiXCR and kept in-frame beta chains. Rows matching on CDR3 protein sequence are summarized as one entry with the most common DNA and genes. It is TCRdb's table, rather than the study itself, that gives the V and J calls and clone size. The sample has 70,000 to 80,000 distinct CDR3 sequences on record, 32% of them singletons. The ten largest account for nearly 9% of the sample.

This specimen's time point label, interpreted: patch test 1, 2 weeks after DPC sensitization. Interpreted using the paper, the treatment or condition label stands for: therapeutic diphenylcyclopropenone sensitization with weekly scalp DPC. At each patch-test visit, blood was drawn before the patch test was applied. Eligible patients were aged 18 to 70, diagnosed with alopecia, deemed suitable for DPC therapy, and excluded if pregnant. Unfractionated whole blood was collected in Tempus Blood RNA tubes, and total RNA was extracted from that blood. The table lists this clonotype with a few counts. Its antigen is not yet known. No base quality values were provided; no much bigger clone lies one nucleotide off. The CDR3 holds 17 amino acids from the cysteine to the phenylalanine. The only DNA kept is the CDR3, 51 bases in frame from the first base. The germline V gene encodes CDR1 SGHVS and CDR2 FQNEAQ. Cut back by 5 bases and 0 bases, the V and J ends lie 14 bases apart.

The sequence links TRBV7-8 to TRBJ2-6; the D gene identity is not certain. The origin of this receptor is a man aged 40-50 years with alopecia areata. Some clones in this sample may be carry-over from other donors' samples. The sequences come from whole blood, collected in connection with sensitization to the hapten diphenylcyclopropenone (DPC). This receptor carries the CDR3 CASSQREFYSGANVLTF. The DNA sequence is as follows: TGTGCCAGCAGCCAAAGGGAATTCTACTCTGGGGCCAACGTCCTGACTTTC.